This paragraph covers one TCR beta chain sequence. Its specificity is unknown. With UMI labels, 5' RACE was used to prepare the TRB cDNA libraries. From the 5' RACE reads, TCRdb lists one entry per CDR3 protein and no DNA. This listing includes 45,000 to 60,000 distinct CDR3 sequences. These data come from a study of CXCR3-negative and CXCR3-positive naive CD8 T cells. CDR3 length: 13 amino acids. Germline CDR1 reads LNHDA; CDR2 reads SQIVND (reference sequence). Whole-study results and caveats: Hydrophobicity was higher for TRB CDR3s found in CXCR3-positive naive cells than in CXCR3-negative naive cells.

This receptor was identified in a human donor in good health. Some clones in this sample may be carry-over from other donors' samples. This chain uses TRBV19 with TRBJ1-1. Sequences were obtained from naive CXCR3- CD8+ T cells from blood. Stated subset: CD45RO-CCR7+CD27+CD95- naive CD8+ T cells lacking CXCR3 (TNR3-). CDR3: CASSIGYNTEAFF.